The source of this TCR beta chain is a study of identical twins. Germline V CDR1 and CDR2: SEHNR, FQNEAQ (reference sequence). V was clipped by 0 bases and J by 5 bases, with 8 bases between them. The CDR3 extends over 13 amino acids. On this clonotype: A read error is possible here, since a much larger clone lies one base away. The conserved phenylalanine or tryptophan normally closing the CDR3 is absent here, so this likely arose from a read error.

TCRdb reanalysed the 5' RACE reads using MiXCR and keeps one entry per CDR3 protein. The data contain under 250,000 distinct CDR3 sequences, 7% to 8.5% of them singletons. The sample was also reused in another study, on yellow fever vaccine responses in identical twins.

J is TRBJ2-7 and V is TRBV7-9; D uncertain. Sequenced input: CD8+ T cells sorted from blood. The receptor was derived from a woman in her late teens or twenties in good health. The CDR3 DNA is TGTGCCAGCAGCTTAGCGGGCAGAAACGAGCAGTACGCC. Its protein is CASSLAGRNEQYA.